This T cell receptor beta chain was captured by sequencing in a study of cytomegalovirus exposure and HLA in healthy donors. Whole-study findings and limits: With high specificity and sensitivity, the classifier reportedly diagnosed cytomegalovirus status.

Produced via immunoSEQ multiplex PCR; TCRdb's table is partial and in-frame only. Of 200,000 to 250,000 clones listed, less than 85% are singletons. This clone was observed a single time. Its antigen is still unknown. This CDR3 is 12 amino acids long. Germline V gives CDR1 LNHNV, CDR2 YYDKDF (reference sequence). V was trimmed by 3 bases and J by 3 bases, leaving 5 bases between them. The source material was PBMCs. The chain links TRBV15 to TRBJ1-2; D unclear. The clonotype was recovered from a woman under 30 in good health and CMV-seronegative. DNA for the CDR3: TGTGCCACCAGCAGTGATCACTATGGCTACACCTTC. This translates into CATSSDHYGYTF.